These 25 T cell receptor beta chains share one sample of origin, sequenced in a study of glioma-infiltrating T cells. The iRepertoire nested amplicon-rescue multiplex PCR amplified TCR alpha and beta CDR3s from RNA. TCRdb independently ran MiXCR on the multiplex PCR reads; one entry per CDR3 protein. The sample shows approximately 400,000 distinct CDR3 sequences, more than 35% of them seen only once. The sample consisted of glioma tissue, nonneoplastic brain tissue, or PBMCs (not recorded which). The source of these receptors is a human donor with low-grade glioma or glioblastoma, undergoing nonglioma brain surgery, or in good health (not recorded which).

This chain joins TRBV11-2 and TRBJ2-1; TRBD2 aligns across 8 bases. V lost 1 base and J lost 4; bases outside the gene matches: 9. The CDR3 is 17 amino acids. Germline CDR1 is SGHAT and CDR2 is FQNNGV. The CDR3 DNA sequence: TGTGCCAGCAGCTTAGGTACTAGCGGCCAAAGTTACAATGAGCAGTTCTTC. It codes for CASSLGTSGQSYNEQFF. Full variable domain (rest looked up from reference TRBV11-2 and TRBJ2-1): EAGVAQSPRYKIIEKRQSVAFWCNPISGHATLYWYQQILGQGPKLLIQFQNNGVVDDSQLPKDRFSAERLKGVDSTLKIQPAKLEDSAVYLCASSLGTSGQSYNEQFFGPGTRLTVL.

V usage is TRBV28 and J usage is TRBJ2-3, with unresolved D. Trimming cost V 6 bases and J 3 bases, with 16 bases left between them. CDR3 size: 15 residues. Per the germline V gene, CDR1 is MDHEN and CDR2 is SYDVKM. The CDR3 protein is CASRMGLWGTDTQYF. The CDR3 bases are TGTGCCAGCAGGATGGGCCTGTGGGGAACAGATACGCAGTATTTT.

J is TRBJ1-5 and V is TRBV20-1; no clear D. CDR3 length equals 16 residues. Trimming pared 2 bases from V and 1 base from J, leaving 15 bases between. Per germline, CDR1 DFQATT and CDR2 SNEGSKA (reference sequence). CDR3 amino acids: CSARPPGTASNQPQHF. CDR3 in DNA: TGCAGTGCTAGACCTCCGGGAACAGCCAGCAATCAGCCCCAGCATTTT.

This clonotype was seen a single time. This chain links TRBV27 with TRBJ2-3, with 8 nucleotides matching TRBD2. The germline V gene encodes CDR1 MNHEY and CDR2 SMNVEV (reference sequence). The CDR3 length is 17 residues. Trimming cost V 6 bases and J 2 bases; bases outside gene matches: 13. Written as DNA, the CDR3 is TGTGCCAGCAGCGTAGGTGGGTGGCGGGAGGACACAGATACGCAGTATTTT. It translates to CASSVGGWREDTDTQYF.

In regard to this clonotype: Germline and junction disagree at one end, which may indicate a read error. The chain is built from TRBV24-1 and TRBJ2-5; the D call may be TRBD1 or TRBD2 (5 bases each). The CDR3 has 15 residues. Germline V gene data show CDR1 as KGHDR and CDR2 as SFDVKD. The CDR3 nucleotides read TGTGCCGCCAGTGATAATAGGGGACCCGGAGAGACCCAGTACTTC. This codes for CAASDNRGPGETQYF.

The genes are TRBV27 and TRBJ1-5; no clear D. Germline CDR1 MNHEY, CDR2 SMNVEV (reference sequence). V lost 4 bases to trimming and J lost 0 bases, with 10 bases between them. The CDR3 consists of 15 residues. Here the CDR3 reads CASSSKPYSNQPQHF. The CDR3 DNA is TGTGCCAGCAGTTCTAAACCATATAGCAATCAGCCCCAGCATTTT.

As to this clonotype: It may be a read error: a sequence one base away is much more abundant. V and J are TRBV6-1 and TRBJ2-1; D perhaps matches TRBD1 (6 bases). The CDR3 sequence is 13 residues long. From germline, CDR1 is MNHNS and CDR2 SASEGT. This chain's CDR3 is CDSSESGDNEQFF. CDR3 DNA sequence: TGTGACAGCAGTGAGTCAGGGGACAATGAGCAGTTCTTC.

This chain joins TRBV5-1 and TRBJ1-4; weak D call: TRBD1 (5 bases). The germline CDR1 and CDR2 sequences are SGHRS and YFSETQ. The length of the CDR3 is 14 residues. The ends were cut back, 1 base at V and 9 bases at J, with 13 bases in the middle. DNA for the CDR3: TGCGCCAGCAGCTTGTCAGGGATTAGGCAAAAACTGTTTTTT. Protein sequence: CASSLSGIRQKLFF. Variable domain in full (rest from reference TRBV5-1 and TRBJ1-4): KAGVTQTPRYLIKTRGQQVTLSCSPISGHRSVSWYQQTPGQGLQFLFEYFSETQRNKGNFPGRFSGRQFSNSRSEMNVSTLELGDSALYLCASSLSGIRQKLFFGSGTQLSVL.

V and J are TRBV12-3 or TRBV12-4 and TRBJ2-7; D may be TRBD2 (6 bases). V was cut by 4 bases and J by 9 bases, with 10 bases left in between. CDR3 size: 11 residues. CDR3 residues: CASSSRLVQYF. Here the CDR3 DNA reads TGTGCCAGCAGTTCCCGACTAGTGCAGTACTTC.

This clonotype was seen a handful of times. The V and J genes are TRBV7-9 and TRBJ2-3, with D possibly being TRBD1 (6 bases). Germline V gives CDR1 SEHNR, CDR2 FQNEAQ (reference sequence). This CDR3 has 14 amino acids. V lost 5 bases, J lost 1 base, and 10 bases lay in between. The CDR3 nucleotides read TGTGCCAGCAGCCAGAACAGGGGCACAGATACGCAGTATTTT. Translation: CASSQNRGTDTQYF.

Here the CDR3 reads CASSLTANEQFF. In DNA, the CDR3 is TGTGCCAGCAGCCTGACCGCCAATGAGCAGTTCTTC. The chain recombines TRBV5-4 with TRBJ2-1; D gene ambiguous. Per the germline V gene, CDR1 is SGHNT and CDR2 is YYREEE (reference sequence). Trimming shortened V by 4 bases and J by 6 bases, and 8 bases separated the two germline ends. The CDR3 has 12 residues.

This clonotype has just a few counts. The chain combines TRBV29-1 with TRBJ2-7; maybe TRBD2 (7 bases). The ends were cut back, 6 bases at V and 5 bases at J, with 14 bases in the middle. The CDR3 length is 12 residues. Germline V gives CDR1 SQVTM, CDR2 ANQGSEA. The CDR3 nucleotides read TGCAGCGTCCTAAGGGGGGGCGACGAGCAGTACTTC. It codes for CSVLRGGDEQYF.

The chain carries TRBV20-1 and TRBJ1-3; D perhaps matches TRBD1 (5 bases). From germline, CDR1 is DFQATT and CDR2 SNEGSKA (reference sequence). The germline V and J ends were trimmed by 4 bases and 3 bases, with 19 bases remaining between them. The CDR3 contains 16 residues. The CDR3 here is CSATGLQALFGNTIYF. CDR3 sequence (DNA): TGCAGTGCTACAGGGCTTCAGGCGCTCTTTGGAAACACCATATATTTT.

The table lists this clonotype with many counts. This chain links TRBV27 with TRBJ2-7; tentatively, D is TRBD1 (5 bases). CDR3 length equals 14 residues. V dropped 4 bases and J dropped 4 bases, with 14 bases sitting between them. The germline V gene encodes CDR1 MNHEY and CDR2 SMNVEV (reference sequence). CDR3 loop: CASSWWLGAYEQYF. CDR3 sequence (DNA): TGTGCCAGCAGTTGGTGGTTAGGGGCGTACGAGCAGTACTTC.

On this clonotype itself: The junction departs from germline at one end; a sequencing error may be responsible. The CDR3 DNA reads as TGTGCCAGCAACCCGCGGGGAATTTCTTCCTACGGGCAGTACTTC. Translated, it gives CASNPRGISSYGQYF. The rearrangement uses TRBV6-1 and TRBJ2-1; D may be TRBD2 (6 bases). The J call may be mistaken, given a closer DNA end match to TRBJ2-7. The CDR3 totals 15 residues. CDR1 is MNHNS, CDR2 SASEGT, per germline.

V and J are TRBV2 and TRBJ2-7; tentatively, D is TRBD1 or TRBD2 (5 bases each). The CDR3 has 16 amino acids. V shed 7 bases and J shed 2 bases, with 21 bases lying between them. Per the germline V gene, CDR1 is SNHLY and CDR2 is FYNNEI. The CDR3, as DNA: TGTGCCAGCACCGAGGGGTCAACCGTCATACCCTACGAGCAGTACTTC. Translating gives CASTEGSTVIPYEQYF.

This clonotype was counted at least ten times. This chain connects TRBV28 to TRBJ2-1, with TRBD1 as a possible D gene (5 bases). Looked up from germline, CDR1 is MDHEN and CDR2 is SYDVKM. The CDR3 has 13 residues. V lost 5 bases to trimming and J lost 5 bases, with 10 bases between them. The CDR3 here is CASSKRQHNEQFF. For the CDR3, the DNA is TGTGCCAGCAGTAAGCGACAGCACAATGAGCAGTTCTTC.

This clonotype has only one observation. The chain carries TRBV14 and TRBJ2-5, with TRBD1 matching over 9 bases. This CDR3 region has 17 residues. V trimming: 3 bases; J trimming: 2 bases; junction bases outside the gene matches: 10. The germline V gene encodes CDR1 SGHDN and CDR2 FVKESK. The CDR3 nucleotides read TGTGCCAGCAGCCACCTAGGACAGGGGATGGGACAAGAGACCCAGTACTTC. Translation: CASSHLGQGMGQETQYF.

The chain links TRBV13 to TRBJ1-1; D unclear. Germline loops: CDR1 PRHDT, CDR2 FYEKMQ (reference sequence). The germline V and J ends were trimmed by 7 bases and 0 bases, with 9 bases remaining between them. CDR3 length: 13 residues. This chain's CDR3 is CASKTDMNTEAFF. CDR3 nucleotides: TGTGCCAGCAAAACAGACATGAACACTGAAGCTTTCTTT.

This chain uses TRBV12-3 or TRBV12-4 with TRBJ2-2; no definite D call. V was pared by 6 bases and J by 5 bases, with 16 bases between. The CDR3 totals 15 residues. CDR3 DNA: TGTGCCAGCAGCCCCCTAGGAACCTCGACCGGGGAGCTGTTTTTT. Translated: CASSPLGTSTGELFF.

This clonotype was counted a few times. This chain links TRBV7-2 with TRBJ2-7; D unresolved. Germline loops: CDR1 SGHTA, CDR2 FQGNSA. CDR3 length: 13 residues. Deletions cut 2 bases from V and 3 bases from J, with 8 bases between. The CDR3 protein is CASSLRQSYEQYF. In nucleotides, the CDR3 is TGTGCCAGCAGCTTACGGCAGAGCTACGAGCAGTACTTC.

This clonotype has only a few counts. The chain is built from TRBV6-2 or TRBV6-3 and TRBJ2-7, with TRBD1 identical over 9 bases. This CDR3 comprises 16 residues. The ends lost 2 bases at V and 5 bases at J; junction bases unmatched: 10. CDR1 is MNHEY, CDR2 SVGEGT, per germline. The CDR3 bases are TGTGCCAGCAGTTACCGAACAGGGGGCAAGGTCAACGAGCAGTACTTC. Translation: CASSYRTGGKVNEQYF.

This clonotype was seen a few times. This chain connects TRBV6-2 or TRBV6-3 to TRBJ2-5, with D perhaps matching TRBD1 or TRBD2 (5 bases each). The CDR3 runs to 16 residues. The V gene's germline CDR1 is MNHEY and CDR2 SVGEGT. V was cut by 5 bases and J by 7 bases, with 23 bases left in between. The chain's CDR3 is CASSRPPGPPSATQYF. In DNA form, the CDR3 reads TGTGCCAGCAGTCGCCCCCCGGGACCCCCGTCGGCGACCCAGTACTTC.

V gene TRBV15 combines with J gene TRBJ1-5; D is ambiguous. V was trimmed by 0 bases and J by 7 bases, leaving 13 bases between them. The length of the CDR3 is 15 residues. The germline V gene encodes CDR1 LNHNV and CDR2 YYDKDF (reference sequence). CDR3 region: CATSRDLGNGQPQHF. The CDR3 DNA reads TGTGCCACCAGCAGAGATTTGGGGAATGGCCAGCCCCAGCATTTT.

This clonotype was seen at least ten times. This chain connects TRBV28 to TRBJ1-5; 11 bases match TRBD1. V was clipped by 3 bases and J by 5 bases; unmatched bases: 3. Germline CDR1 and CDR2: MDHEN and SYDVKM. CDR3 length equals 15 residues. The chain's CDR3 is CASSFGQGAYQPQHF. The CDR3 DNA is TGTGCCAGCAGTTTCGGACAGGGGGCTTATCAGCCCCAGCATTTT.